This TCR beta chain was observed in a study of T cell changes during pregnancy in multiple sclerosis. The CDR3 is 15 residues long. From germline, CDR1 is SGHNT and CDR2 YYREEE (reference sequence). Trimming removed 2 bases from V and 5 bases from J, with 13 bases in between. Repertoires were generated with immunoSEQ multiplex PCR, while TCRdb's copy carries only in-frame clones and drops some. The sample lists approximately 54,000 clones, about nine tenths occurring once. The source is a female donor in good health, enrolled as a control in a pregnancy study. The chain links TRBV5-4 to TRBJ1-4, with a possible D match to TRBD1 (5 bases). Sequenced here: peripheral blood, sampled after pregnancy. This chain's CDR3 is CASSFQGTRNEKLFF. The CDR3 bases are TGTGCCAGCAGCTTCCAGGGAACGAGGAATGAAAAACTGTTTTTT.